This T cell receptor beta chain was recovered during a study of CD8 T cells in Susac syndrome. Study-wide results and caveats: The study's TCR sequencing and HLA analysis drew on a certain number of individuals. That number was acknowledged as relatively small.

With 5 bases removed from V and 0 bases from J, the gap between germline ends came to 16 bases. The V gene's germline CDR1 is PRHDT and CDR2 FYEKMQ (reference sequence). The CDR3 consists of 16 residues. RNA in amounts of roughly 0.5 to 1 ug was reverse transcribed with random hexamers. TCRdb itself ran the immunoSEQ multiplex PCR reads through MiXCR, one entry per CDR3 protein. Here the sample spans more than 150,000 distinct CDR3 sequences, 95% to 96% being singletons. Treatment-naive patients with stable or active relapsing-remitting disease served as multiple sclerosis controls. A note on this clonotype: Its antigen is currently unknown.

The chain employs TRBV13 and TRBJ1-2; D may be TRBD1 (5 bases). Sequenced material: CD8+ T cells from PBMCs. The receptor's source is a human donor with multiple sclerosis. Here the CDR3 reads CASSPRGRGTNYGYTF. The DNA of the CDR3 is TGTGCCAGCAGCCCCCGCGGGCGGGGCACTAACTATGGCTACACCTTC.